Below are 30 T cell receptor beta chains sequenced from a single sample in a study of technical replicates of blood from a few donors. Assay used: immunoSEQ multiplex PCR; TCRdb lists only in-frame clones, some missing. The sample shows tens of thousands of clones, about 97% of them seen only once. Input material: T cells isolated from PBMCs. These receptors were obtained from a human donor in good health.

The chain links TRBV19 to TRBJ1-4; D is uncertain. The CDR3 contains 15 residues. Deletions cut 2 bases from V and 1 base from J, with 8 bases between. Germline CDR1 reads LNHDA; CDR2 reads SQIVND (reference sequence). CDR3 region: CASSIRGGTNEKLFF. Written as DNA, the CDR3 is TGTGCCAGTAGTATACGCGGAGGAACTAATGAAAAACTGTTTTTT.

The V gene is TRBV18, the J gene TRBJ1-2; perhaps TRBD1 as D (5 bases). This CDR3 is built from 14 residues. V lost 3 bases, J lost 1 base, and 9 bases lay in between. The germline gives CDR1 KGHSH, CDR2 LQKENI. CDR3: CASSPRAVNYGYTF. CDR3 in DNA: TGTGCCAGCTCACCCAGGGCCGTTAACTATGGCTACACCTTC.

This rearrangement joins TRBV10-3 to TRBJ1-1; 9 bases are shared with TRBD1. The J segment lost 6 bases and the V segment lost 6 bases, leaving 2 bases of the junction unmatched. The V gene's germline CDR1 is ENHRY and CDR2 SYGVKD. The CDR3 has 12 residues. This chain's CDR3 is CAIRTGGSEAFF. CDR3 coding DNA: TGTGCCATCAGGACAGGGGGTTCTGAAGCTTTCTTT.

The chain couples TRBV5-1 to TRBJ2-5; 7 bases are shared with TRBD1. The CDR3 loop spans 14 amino acids. Germline values: CDR1 SGHRS, CDR2 YFSETQ. The V gene end was trimmed by 2 bases and the J gene end by 3 bases; junction bases not matched to a gene: 4. CDR3 sequence: CASSFGTAKETQYF. CDR3 nucleotides: TGCGCCAGCAGCTTCGGGACAGCAAAAGAGACCCAGTACTTC.

This clone appeared once. The chain has TRBV4-1 and TRBJ1-2, with 10 positions matching TRBD1. The ends lost 3 bases at V and 6 bases at J; junction bases unmatched: 7. The CDR3 covers 15 residues. Germline CDR1 is MGHRA and CDR2 is YSYEKL. The DNA of the CDR3 is TGCGCCAGCAGCCAGGAATGGACAGGGGGAGATGGCTACACCTTC. This sequence encodes CASSQEWTGGDGYTF.

V is TRBV28 and J is TRBJ2-7, with 10 nucleotides matching TRBD1. The length of the CDR3 is 15 residues. CDR1 and CDR2 (germline): MDHEN, SYDVKM. Trimming took 1 base from V and 2 from J; bases not matched to a gene: 2. The CDR3 coding sequence is TGTGCCAGCAGTTTATTAGGGACAGGGGCCTACGAGCAGTACTTC. Translation: CASSLLGTGAYEQYF.

The chain combines TRBV7-9 with TRBJ1-2; TRBD1 might be the D (5 bases). The V end was cut by 4 bases, the J end by 4 bases, with 7 bases between. The CDR3 spans 12 residues. Germline loops: CDR1 SEHNR, CDR2 FQNEAQ (reference sequence). CDR3 region: CASSSDSYGYTF. CDR3 coding DNA: TGTGCCAGCAGCTCAGACAGCTATGGCTACACCTTC. The whole variable domain, remainder taken from reference TRBV7-9 and TRBJ1-2, is DTGVSQNPRHKITKRGQNVTFRCDPISEHNRLYWYRQTLGQGPEFLTYFQNEAQLEKSRLLSDRFSAERPKGSFSTLEIQRTEQGDSAMYLCASSSDSYGYTFGSGTRLTVV.

The chain uses TRBV10-3 and TRBJ1-4; D uncertain. Germline CDR1 and CDR2: ENHRY and SYGVKD. The CDR3 covers 15 residues. Between the trimmed V and J ends, which lost 3 bases and 5 bases, there was a span of 13 bases. Here the CDR3 reads CAISERTGRNEKLFF. CDR3 DNA sequence: TGTGCCATCAGTGAAAGGACGGGAAGGAATGAAAAACTGTTTTTT.

The V gene is TRBV10-3, the J gene TRBJ2-1; the match to TRBD2 covers 14 bases. V lost 4 bases, J lost 14 bases, and 7 bases stayed unmatched. This CDR3 comprises 14 residues. Germline lookup yields CDR1 ENHRY and CDR2 SYGVKD. CDR3 in DNA: TGTGCCATCAGTGGGTCGGGACTAGCGGGAGAGGAGTTCTTC. Its protein is CAISGSGLAGEEFF.

The DNA of the CDR3 is TGCGCCAGCAGCTTGGGGGTCGGGATTCAGCCCCAGCATTTT. Its protein product is CASSLGVGIQPQHF. The chain combines TRBV5-1 with TRBJ1-5; D unresolved. Per germline, CDR1 SGHRS and CDR2 YFSETQ. Trimming left V 0 bases short and J 6 bases short, with 10 bases between. This CDR3 is 14 amino acids long.

This chain links TRBV6-5 with TRBJ2-1; a possible D gene is TRBD2 (5 bases). Trimming left V 2 bases short and J 4 bases short, with 12 bases between. This CDR3 is built from 15 residues. Germline V gene data show CDR1 as MNHEY and CDR2 as SVGAGI. Here the CDR3 DNA reads TGTGCCAGCAGTTACCGAGCGGAGGTTTACAATGAGCAGTTCTTC. As protein: CASSYRAEVYNEQFF.

This clone came up once. V gene TRBV4-1 combines with J gene TRBJ1-1; no reliable D call. This CDR3 has 16 residues. With 0 bases removed from V and 0 bases from J, the gap between germline ends came to 11 bases. Per the germline V gene, CDR1 is MGHRA and CDR2 is YSYEKL. The CDR3 DNA is TGCGCCAGCAGCCAAGAGGGCTCCTTAATGAACACTGAAGCTTTCTTT. It encodes CASSQEGSLMNTEAFF.

The chain employs TRBV5-1 and TRBJ2-1; 8 nucleotides line up with TRBD2. CDR3 size: 15 residues. Trimming cost V 0 bases and J 9 bases; bases outside gene matches: 8. Germline values: CDR1 SGHRS, CDR2 YFSETQ. The CDR3 loop is CASSLEGTSQSEQFF. CDR3 in DNA: TGCGCCAGCAGCTTGGAGGGGACTAGTCAAAGTGAGCAGTTCTTC. The full variable domain, rest sourced from reference TRBV5-1 and TRBJ2-1, is KAGVTQTPRYLIKTRGQQVTLSCSPISGHRSVSWYQQTPGQGLQFLFEYFSETQRNKGNFPGRFSGRQFSNSRSEMNVSTLELGDSALYLCASSLEGTSQSEQFFGPGTRLTVL.

The V call is TRBV30, the J call TRBJ2-3; 8 bases match TRBD1. This CDR3 contains 15 residues. Germline V gene sequence: CDR1 GTSNPN, CDR2 SVGIG (reference sequence). The junction had 8 bases not matched to a gene; V was cut back by 3 bases and J by 3 bases. The CDR3 reads CAWSPGQGRTDTQYF. The DNA for the CDR3 is TGTGCCTGGAGCCCCGGACAGGGAAGGACAGATACGCAGTATTTT.

V gene TRBV19 combines with J gene TRBJ2-2; D not certain. Trimming pared 3 bases from V and 1 base from J, leaving 9 bases between. CDR1 and CDR2 from the germline V gene are LNHDA and SQIVND (reference sequence). The CDR3 has 15 amino acids. The CDR3 sequence is CASSIRTMNTGELFF. CDR3 sequence (DNA): TGTGCCAGTAGTATCCGAACTATGAACACCGGGGAGCTGTTTTTT.

The chain is built from TRBV2 and TRBJ1-3; no clear D. V shed 10 bases and J shed 0 bases, with 16 bases lying between them. Looked up from germline, CDR1 is SNHLY and CDR2 is FYNNEI. The CDR3 is made up of 15 amino acids. The CDR3 sequence: CAITLVDSSGNTIYF. For the CDR3, the DNA is TGTGCCATCACTCTTGTTGATTCCTCTGGAAACACCATATATTTT.

The V and J genes are TRBV9 and TRBJ2-7; 9 bases agree with TRBD2. The V gene end was trimmed by 0 bases and the J gene end by 4 bases; junction bases not matched to a gene: 8. Germline CDR1 is SGDLS and CDR2 is YYNGEE. The CDR3 consists of 16 residues. The CDR3 nucleotides are TGTGCCAGCAGCGTAGGCCTGCTAGCGGGGTTATACGAGCAGTACTTC. Its translation is CASSVGLLAGLYEQYF.

The gene calls are TRBV6-6 and TRBJ2-7; 10 bases align to TRBD1. CDR1 is MNHNY and CDR2 is SVGAGI in the germline V gene (reference sequence). The CDR3 sequence is 14 residues long. V was clipped by 2 bases and J by 5 bases; unmatched bases: 3. The CDR3 reads CASSYGTGVNEQYF. CDR3 DNA: TGTGCCAGCAGTTACGGGACAGGGGTCAACGAGCAGTACTTC.

The chain has TRBV29-1 and TRBJ2-1; 9 bases are shared with TRBD2. The CDR3 covers 14 residues. The V segment lost 3 bases and the J segment 5 bases; nucleotides outside the gene matches: 5. CDR1 is SQVTM and CDR2 is ANQGSEA in the germline V gene. The CDR3 DNA is TGCAGCGTTGATGGTAAGCGGGAGGACAATGAGCAGTTCTTC. Amino acid sequence: CSVDGKREDNEQFF.

The chain links TRBV5-8 to TRBJ2-1, with a tentative D call TRBD1 (6 bases). The CDR3 loop spans 15 amino acids. Per the germline V gene, CDR1 is SGHTS and CDR2 is YDEGEE. V shed 5 bases and J shed 4 bases, with 16 bases lying between them. Here the CDR3 DNA reads TGTGCCAGCAGGTACCGGGACAAAGGATACAATGAGCAGTTCTTC. Translated, it gives CASRYRDKGYNEQFF.

This clone appeared a few times. The V gene is TRBV6-5, the J gene TRBJ2-1; no clear D. Trimming shortened V by 5 bases and J by 5 bases, and 10 bases separated the two germline ends. The CDR3 extends over 13 amino acids. The V gene's germline CDR1 is MNHEY and CDR2 SVGAGI. The CDR3 nucleotides read TGTGCCAGCAGTAGCGACGGCCACAATGAGCAGTTCTTC. It translates to CASSSDGHNEQFF.

The rearrangement uses TRBV25-1 and TRBJ1-2; 9 positions match TRBD1. CDR3 length equals 12 residues. The J segment lost 9 bases and the V segment lost 5 bases, leaving 4 bases of the junction unmatched. Per germline, CDR1 MGHDK and CDR2 SYGVNS. The CDR3 DNA is TGTGCCAGCAGTTGGACAGGGGATCGCTACACCTTC. Protein: CASSWTGDRYTF.

The CDR3 sequence is CAGSRENTEAFF. The CDR3 coding sequence is TGTGCCGGGTCCAGGGAGAACACTGAAGCTTTCTTT. The chain recombines TRBV28 with TRBJ1-1; weak D call: TRBD1 (5 bases). Per the germline V gene, CDR1 is MDHEN and CDR2 is SYDVKM. Trimming pared 11 bases from V and 1 base from J, leaving 11 bases between. CDR3 length equals 12 residues.

The gene calls are TRBV13 and TRBJ2-7; weak D call: TRBD2 (6 bases). CDR1 is PRHDT and CDR2 is FYEKMQ in the germline V gene (reference sequence). The CDR3 has 14 residues. Trimming pared 0 bases from V and 3 bases from J, leaving 9 bases between. CDR3 bases: TGTGCCAGCAGCTTAGGCCCCGGGGGCTACGAGCAGTACTTC. Translated: CASSLGPGGYEQYF.

The J gene is TRBJ2-3, the V gene TRBV7-9; the D is unclear. V lost 1 base and J 4 bases, leaving 3 bases between the germline ends. CDR3 length: 12 amino acids. Germline V gene data show CDR1 as SEHNR and CDR2 as FQNEAQ (reference sequence). The CDR3 spells CASSLVADTQYF. The DNA for the CDR3 is TGTGCCAGCAGCTTAGTAGCAGATACGCAGTATTTT.

This chain joins TRBV27 and TRBJ1-4, with a tentative D call TRBD1 (5 bases). The CDR3 loop spans 14 amino acids. Germline V CDR1 and CDR2: MNHEY, SMNVEV (reference sequence). The V end lost 3 bases, the J end lost 3 bases, and 8 bases lay between the germline ends. The CDR3 reads CASSLRGANEKLFF. The CDR3 DNA reads TGTGCCAGCAGTTTGCGGGGGGCTAATGAAAAACTGTTTTTT.

The genes are TRBV5-4 and TRBJ2-7, with D possibly TRBD1 on 6 matching bases. The germline gives CDR1 SGHNT, CDR2 YYREEE (reference sequence). This CDR3 is built from 15 residues. Trimming stripped 1 base from V and 7 bases from J, with 18 bases between. The CDR3 DNA is TGTGCCAGCAGCTTGAACCGGGACACCCCTGGAGAGCAGTACTTC. Protein product: CASSLNRDTPGEQYF. The entire variable domain, with the rest obtained from reference TRBV5-4 and TRBJ2-7, is as follows: ETGVTQSPTHLIKTRGQQVTLRCSSQSGHNTVSWYQQALGQGPQFIFQYYREEENGRGNFPPRFSGLQFPNYSSELNVNALELDDSALYLCASSLNRDTPGEQYFGPGTRLTVT.

The chain links TRBV10-3 to TRBJ2-2; possibly TRBD2 for D (5 bases). The CDR3 totals 16 residues. Trimming removed 3 bases at V and 4 bases at J, with 15 bases between. Germline V lookup: CDR1 ENHRY, CDR2 SYGVKD. The CDR3 is CAISDPGVRATGELFF. The DNA of the CDR3 is TGTGCCATCAGTGATCCGGGCGTGAGGGCCACCGGGGAGCTGTTTTTT.

A single count supports this clone. The chain carries TRBV19 and TRBJ1-1; 7 bases fit TRBD1. Germline trimming cut 5 bases from V and 7 bases from J; bases unmatched to any gene: 13. The CDR3 covers 15 residues. Germline CDR1 LNHDA, CDR2 SQIVND (reference sequence). As DNA, the CDR3 is TGTGCCAGTAGTCCGCGACAGGGAAACATATTTGAAGCTTTCTTT. Its protein is CASSPRQGNIFEAFF. Based on the CDR3 plus reference TRBV19 and TRBJ1-1, the full variable domain is DGGITQSPKYLFRKEGQNVTLSCEQNLNHDAMYWYRQDPGQGLRLIYYSQIVNDFQKGDIAEGYSVSREKKESFPLTVTSAQKNPTAFYLCASSPRQGNIFEAFFGQGTRLTVV.

The rearrangement joins TRBV7-9 to TRBJ1-2, with D perhaps matching TRBD1 (5 bases). The V end was cut by 5 bases, the J end by 1 base, with 14 bases between. From germline, CDR1 is SEHNR and CDR2 FQNEAQ (reference sequence). CDR3 size: 15 residues. The CDR3 spells CASSPTGPLNYGYTF. The DNA for the CDR3 is TGTGCCAGCAGCCCAACAGGACCGCTTAACTATGGCTACACCTTC.